Listed here is a single T cell receptor (beta chain). Its antigen specificity is not known. No per-base quality is available; no much larger clone lies one base away. This sample also contains other DNA sequences that code for the same CDR3. These data come from a study of T cell responses to AZD1222 COVID-19 vaccine (TCRdb year 2021). About the full investigation: TCR sequencing was performed for 230 to 250 trial participants, of whom around 210 were given two doses of AZD1222 and around 25 were given two doses of MenACWY control vaccine. Trial participants were enrolled into age subgroups of 18-55, 56-69 and 70-plus years, which contained about 150, 27 and 61 TCR-sequenced participants, respectively. Here is what the overall study found, with its caveats: Because no day 14 peak-response samples were available, the repertoires could be characterized only after the peak T cell response. Conclusions about previously exposed vaccinees were limited because only six AZD1222 recipients were SARS-CoV-2 seropositive at baseline. Most participants were white British and females outnumbered males, and the authors suggested that clonal diversity may have been underestimated. Nearly half of unique spike-specific TCRs reportedly recognized epitopes outside regions mutated in the B.1.351 and B.1.1.7 variants. CD4 TCRs associated with the vaccine covered the entire spike protein, and the dominant responses were in regions 160-218 and 743-854. The 56-69-year group was small, and its depth increase did not reach significance, likely because of low power. After two AZD1222 doses, both the breadth and the depth of spike-specific TCRs were significantly higher than at day 0 and than in MenACWY recipients.

The CDR3 regions of human TCRbeta chains were subjected to immunosequencing. Per the source publication's procedure: TCRs in the repertoires were compared against a reference library of SARS-CoV-2-specific TCRs that had been generated with the MIRA antigen-specificity platform. Breadth meant the fraction of unique TCRs that were SARS-CoV-2-associated, whereas depth meant the fraction of total T cells that were SARS-CoV-2-associated. Using the MIRA data, each spike-specific TCR was assigned both to the spike region to which the TCR was reactive and to a CD4 or CD8 class. Log10-transformed breadth and depth values were compared by one-way ANOVA with Sidak's multiple comparisons tests. In TCRdb, the immuneACCESS table is reduced to in-frame sequences with V and J assigned. These tables do not hold every clone; where another copy was compared, an unresolved V gene accounts for under half, and the others remain unexplained. D and trimming come from the DNA, and the V and J calls and clone size come from that table. The sample yields about 140,000 clones; more than 85% were counted once. Roughly an eighth of the sample goes to the ten largest clones.

The sample's time point, from its label and the paper: sample from adult after SARS-CoV-2 infection, after symptom onset. A couple of convalescent COVID-19 patients, sampled after symptom onset from adults with prior SARS-CoV-2 infection, were also TCR-sequenced for comparison. This sequence was found in an adult who had recovered from COVID-19. This specimen was peripheral blood, taken after recovery from COVID-19.

Here is the DNA: TGTGCCAGCAGTCCCCGGGGAGGGGGCCAGCCCCAGCATTTT. The resulting protein is CASSPRGGGQPQHF. The V and J genes are TRBV6-5 and TRBJ1-5; a stretch of 7 junction bases matches TRBD1. Trimming leaves V shorter by 5 bases and J shorter by 7 bases, with the junction holding 8 bases beyond the gene matches. The CDR3 sequence holds 14 residues, the cysteine and phenylalanine included. This entry keeps only the CDR3 DNA: 42 bases, framed from base 1. The germline V gene gives CDR1 as MNHEY and CDR2 as SVGAGI.